These 14 T cell receptor beta chains originate from one sample sequenced in a study of blood T cell repertoires in COVID-19. Using immunoSEQ multiplex PCR, the repertoire was profiled, and TCRdb retains in-frame clones only, with some absent. The sample has fewer than 350,000 clones, about nine tenths seen once. The sequenced material came from PBMCs or T cells enriched from blood (not recorded which). These receptors all come from a woman between 40 and 50 years old with acute COVID-19.

The rearrangement joins TRBV28 to TRBJ1-5; perhaps TRBD1 as D (5 bases). CDR1 and CDR2 from the germline V gene are MDHEN and SYDVKM. Between the trimmed V and J ends, which lost 2 bases and 2 bases, there was a span of 10 bases. The CDR3 is 15 residues long. CDR3 nucleotides: TGTGCCAGCAGTTTAGGCAGGGTTGGCAATCAGCCCCAGCATTTT. It is translated as CASSLGRVGNQPQHF.

This rearrangement joins TRBV2 to TRBJ1-4; 7 positions agree with TRBD1. Germline V gives CDR1 SNHLY, CDR2 FYNNEI. V lost 3 bases, J lost 0 bases, and 4 bases stayed unmatched. The CDR3 runs 16 residues. In nucleotides, the CDR3 is TGTGCCAGCAGTGACAGGGGGTTCGCAACTAATGAAAAACTGTTTTTT. Its translation: CASSDRGFATNEKLFF.

The chain combines TRBV6-2 or TRBV6-3 with TRBJ2-7, with D tentatively TRBD2 (5 bases). Trimming cost V 2 bases and J 7 bases, with 12 bases left between them. Germline V gives CDR1 MNHEY, CDR2 SVGEGT. The CDR3 sequence is 13 residues long. CDR3 bases: TGTGCCAGCAGTTACATATGGGCGGGTGAGCAGTACTTC. This encodes CASSYIWAGEQYF.

The chain couples TRBV6-2 or TRBV6-3 to TRBJ2-7, with 8 bases aligning to TRBD2. The length of the CDR3 is 17 residues. The ends lost 0 bases at V and 0 bases at J; junction bases unmatched: 7. Germline V gives CDR1 MNHEY, CDR2 SVGEGT. CDR3 coding DNA: TGTGCCAGCAGTTACTCGACGCGGACTAGCCTCTCCTACGAGCAGTACTTC. Its translation is CASSYSTRTSLSYEQYF.

The chain joins TRBV5-8 to TRBJ2-5; 14 bases map to TRBD2. This CDR3 spans 15 amino acids. Germline values: CDR1 SGHTS, CDR2 YDEGEE. J gave up 5 bases and V 3 bases, and 3 bases lay outside the gene matches. CDR3 sequence reads: CASSYGLAGGETQYF. In DNA, the CDR3 is TGTGCCAGCAGCTACGGACTAGCGGGAGGCGAGACCCAGTACTTC.

The rearrangement joins TRBV27 to TRBJ2-1; D is possibly TRBD2 (5 bases). Germline V gene data show CDR1 as MNHEY and CDR2 as SMNVEV (reference sequence). Trimming stripped 6 bases from V and 5 bases from J, with 23 bases between. The CDR3 runs 17 residues. The CDR3 sequence: CASSQTRERSLNNEQFF. Written as DNA, the CDR3 is TGTGCCAGCAGCCAAACTAGGGAGCGTAGTTTGAACAATGAGCAGTTCTTC.

The CDR3 DNA reads as TGTGCCAGCAGCCAAGTACGAGTCTACCCCTCCTTGGGAAACACCATATATTTT. It encodes CASSQVRVYPSLGNTIYF. The gene calls are TRBV3-1 (or the pseudogene TRBV3-2) and TRBJ1-3, with unresolved D. Germline CDR1 is LGHDT and CDR2 is YNNKEL (reference sequence). Trimming took off 1 base at V and 4 bases at J, with 20 bases between the two ends. The CDR3 sequence is 18 residues long.

The rearrangement joins TRBV9 to TRBJ2-7, with D possibly matching TRBD2 (6 bases). V was pared by 0 bases and J by 0 bases, with 7 bases between. Germline V gene sequence: CDR1 SGDLS, CDR2 YYNGEE. The CDR3 extends over 14 amino acids. DNA of the CDR3: TGTGCCAGCAGCGTAGGGGAGGACTCCTACGAGCAGTACTTC. Translated: CASSVGEDSYEQYF.

The chain employs TRBV5-1 and TRBJ1-5; TRBD1 might be the D (6 bases). Between the trimmed V and J ends, which lost 0 bases and 0 bases, there was a span of 16 bases. Per germline, CDR1 SGHRS and CDR2 YFSETQ. There are 18 residues in the CDR3. In DNA form, the CDR3 reads TGCGCCAGCAGCTTGGAACCGATAAGGGGGAATAGCAATCAGCCCCAGCATTTT. Protein: CASSLEPIRGNSNQPQHF. The whole variable domain, filled in from reference TRBV5-1 and TRBJ1-5, reads KAGVTQTPRYLIKTRGQQVTLSCSPISGHRSVSWYQQTPGQGLQFLFEYFSETQRNKGNFPGRFSGRQFSNSRSEMNVSTLELGDSALYLCASSLEPIRGNSNQPQHFGDGTRLSIL.

This chain joins TRBV3-1 (or the pseudogene TRBV3-2) and TRBJ2-7; 11 nucleotides line up with TRBD2. Germline CDR1 and CDR2: LGHDT and YNNKEL (reference sequence). This CDR3 has 14 amino acids. J was trimmed by 3 bases and V by 5 bases; bases with no gene match: 3. CDR3 region: CASSFGTSGYEQYF. As DNA, the CDR3 is TGTGCCAGCAGCTTTGGGACTAGCGGCTACGAGCAGTACTTC.

The chain carries TRBV30 and TRBJ2-6, with a tentative D call TRBD2 (6 bases). Germline V lookup: CDR1 GTSNPN, CDR2 SVGIG (reference sequence). Trimming took 2 bases from V and 3 from J, leaving 17 bases between them. There are 17 residues in the CDR3. The CDR3 nucleotides read TGTGCCTGGAGTCCGGCGGGATTATCACGTGGGGCCAACGTCCTGACTTTC. Its protein product is CAWSPAGLSRGANVLTF.

The chain links TRBV6-1 to TRBJ1-5; TRBD1 is a possible D gene (5 bases). Trimming removed 1 base at V and 6 bases at J, with 13 bases between. The CDR3 is 15 residues long. Looked up from germline, CDR1 is MNHNS and CDR2 is SASEGT. In DNA, the CDR3 is TGTGCCAGCAGTGAAGTTTCTGGGGCAGTTCAGCCCCAGCATTTT. Amino acids: CASSEVSGAVQPQHF.

Comment on this clone: Other DNA variants within this sample encode the same CDR3. The chain has TRBV12-3 or TRBV12-4 and TRBJ1-5; TRBD1 matches at 10 bases. The CDR3 sequence is 13 residues long. CDR3 sequence: CASGQGGNQPQHF. The CDR3, as DNA: TGTGCGTCTGGACAGGGGGGTAATCAGCCCCAGCATTTT.

The chain links TRBV6-5 to TRBJ2-1; 13 nucleotides align to TRBD2. From germline, CDR1 is MNHEY and CDR2 SVGAGI. The ends lost 2 bases at V and 7 bases at J; junction bases unmatched: 5. This CDR3 region has 16 residues. As DNA, the CDR3 is TGTGCCAGCAGTTACACTAGCGGGGGGGCCCGAAATGAGCAGTTCTTC. It is translated as CASSYTSGGARNEQFF.